This TCR beta chain was identified in a study of tumor-infiltrating lymphocytes in primary liver carcinoma. Study-wide background: Tumors, staged T1-T3 N0M0, spanned about 4 to 10 cm. Study-level results: Tumor-adjacent and tumor-blood pairs displayed less overlap than did pairs of tumor regions.

Synthesis of TCR beta cDNA was carried out from around 500 ng total RNA with a constant-region primer. Sequencing libraries for TCR beta derived from three nested multiplex PCR rounds that used slightly modified ARM-PCR. Researchers ran the first two PCR rounds for approximately 10 cycles each with TRBV1-TRBV30 forward primers and a C-beta reverse primer. TCRdb used MiXCR to reprocess the multiplex PCR reads, holding one entry per CDR3 protein. The data contain about 200,000 distinct CDR3 sequences, 65% of them singletons. CDR1 is SEHNR, CDR2 FQNEAQ, per germline (reference sequence). V gave up 4 bases and J gave up 2 bases, with 14 bases separating them. This CDR3 region has 15 residues. Remarks on this clonotype: Its antigen is not known.

Germline DNA was extracted too, while blood RNA derived from unsorted whole blood. The patients carried chronic HBV infection and had received no treatment. The chain links TRBV7-9 to TRBJ2-5; maybe TRBD2 (5 bases). The receptor was isolated from a woman aged 55-70 years with primary liver carcinoma and hepatitis B virus infection. Sequenced sample: peripheral blood. The CDR3 is CASSSPNRGQETQYF. The DNA for the CDR3 is TGTGCCAGCAGCTCCCCCAACCGAGGGCAAGAGACCCAGTACTTC.